This T cell receptor beta chain is drawn from a study of cytomegalovirus exposure and HLA in healthy donors. Study-wide points: First-cohort TCR clusters tended to co-occur in the 130 or so validation repertoires, a later analysis found.

From germline, CDR1 is SGHTA and CDR2 FQGNSA. This CDR3 spans 14 amino acids. V was pared by 5 bases and J by 1 base, with 9 bases between. Comments on this clone: What it recognizes is unknown.

Profiling relied on immunoSEQ multiplex PCR, and the TCRdb table lists in-frame clones only, not all of them. Of over 150,000 clones listed, 65% to 90% are singletons. Sequences were obtained from PBMCs. The chain is built from TRBV7-2 and TRBJ2-4; D may be TRBD2 (6 bases). This TCR derives from a man aged 18 to 35 in good health and CMV-seropositive. The CDR3 DNA reads as TGTGCCAGCAGCGGCCGGGGGGCCAAAAACATTCAGTACTTC. This translates into CASSGRGAKNIQYF.